This T cell receptor beta chain appears in the sequencing data of a study of blood T cell repertoires in COVID-19. The wider study: Sites in the United States, Italy and Spain provided acute and convalescent COVID-19 samples.

The repertoire was sequenced with immunoSEQ multiplex PCR; TCRdb's copy has only in-frame clones and lacks some. The table lists approximately 210,000 clones, 89% of them singletons. Unmatched junction bases numbered 9, after V lost 7 bases and J lost 1 base. Looked up from germline, CDR1 is MDHEN and CDR2 is SYDVKM. The CDR3 sequence is 15 residues long. The source of this sequence is a woman aged 40-49 years with acute or convalescent COVID-19. The chain is built from TRBV28 and TRBJ1-1; 7 positions match TRBD1. The material sequenced was peripheral blood. CDR3 DNA: TGTGCCAGCACCCCAGGGGGACACCCGAACACTGAAGCTTTCTTT. Translating gives CASTPGGHPNTEAFF.